This is a list of T cell receptor beta chains from one sample in a study of T-cell reconstitution after alpha-beta-depleted transplantation in children. TCRdb used MiXCR to reprocess the PCR reads, holding one entry per CDR3 protein. The sample shows some 830,000 distinct CDR3 sequences, roughly 15% of them seen only once. Specimen: PBMCs, mostly from graft donor cells, collected 360 days after TCRalphabeta/CD19-depleted stem cell transplant. These receptors all stem from a male patient younger than 18 who had a stem cell transplant for acute lymphoblastic leukemia, so the T cells may come from the graft donor. The CDR3 runs from the conserved cysteine through the conserved F or W. The D gene is left open where the match is weak. Expanded clones are given a class, and other clones once, few, many or no size at all.

J	V	D	size	CDR3	DNA
TRBJ2-1	TRBV5-1	TRBD2	many	CASSRTSGKSSYNEQFF	TGCGCCAGCAGCCGCACTAGCGGGAAGAGCTCCTACAATGAGCAGTTCTTC
TRBJ2-3	TRBV7-9	-	few	CASSPLGPGGDTQYF	TGTGCCAGCAGTCCCCTAGGTCCCGGCGGAGATACGCAGTATTTT
TRBJ2-7	TRBV19	TRBD2	few	CASSDLAGIGQYF	TGTGCCAGTAGTGACCTAGCGGGAATCGGGCAGTACTTC
TRBJ2-1	TRBV18	TRBD1	-	CASSPVTGGNEQFF	TGTGCCAGCTCACCGGTCACAGGGGGCAATGAGCAGTTCTTC
TRBJ2-5	TRBV7-8	-	few	CASSLLLQRETQYF	TGTGCCAGCAGCTTACTGTTGCAAAGAGAGACCCAGTACTTC
TRBJ2-1	TRBV24-1	-	few	CATSDRQTPYNEQFF	TGTGCCACCAGTGATCGCCAGACCCCCTACAATGAGCAGTTCTTC
TRBJ2-3	TRBV6-5	-	few	CASSFSGTGTDTQYF	TGTGCCAGCAGTTTCTCAGGGACCGGCACAGATACGCAGTATTTT
TRBJ1-1	TRBV24-1	-	many	CATSEAGQGETEAFF	TGTGCCACCAGTGAAGCTGGCCAGGGAGAAACTGAAGCTTTCTTT
TRBJ2-3	TRBV6-5	TRBD2	-	CASSYPSSGINTDTQYF	TGTGCCAGCAGTTACCCCTCGAGCGGGATTAACACAGATACGCAGTATTTT
TRBJ2-7	TRBV29-1	-	-	CSATQVEQYF	TGCAGCGCCACCCAAGTCGAGCAGTACTTC
TRBJ2-7	TRBV5-1	TRBD1	-	CASSSEGQTAQYF	TGCGCCAGCAGCTCAGAGGGACAGACCGCGCAGTACTTC
TRBJ2-1	TRBV7-3	TRBD2	few	CASSRKGGLAGGNEQFF	TGTGCCAGCAGCCGCAAAGGGGGACTAGCGGGAGGTAATGAGCAGTTCTTC
TRBJ1-4	TRBV11-2	-	few	CASSAQTEGGEKLFF	TGTGCCAGCAGCGCCCAAACGGAGGGTGGTGAAAAACTGTTTTTT
TRBJ2-2	TRBV12-3/TRBV12-4	-	-	CASSFRRLGDTGELFF	TGTGCCAGCAGTTTCCGTCGACTAGGGGATACCGGGGAGCTGTTTTTT
TRBJ2-7	TRBV10-2	-	-	CASKGLVTRPEQYF	TGCGCCAGCAAAGGCCTGGTAACCCGACCCGAGCAGTACTTC
TRBJ1-1	TRBV5-1	-	few	CASSPGGVSDTEAFF	TGCGCCAGCAGCCCGGGAGGGGTTTCGGACACTGAAGCTTTCTTT
TRBJ1-1	TRBV11-1	-	-	CASSLGYTEYTEAFF	TGTGCCAGCAGCTTAGGTTATACGGAATACACTGAAGCTTTCTTT
TRBJ2-5	TRBV2	-	-	CATARDWQETQYF	TGTGCCACTGCCAGGGACTGGCAAGAGACCCAGTACTTC
TRBJ2-7	TRBV5-5	-	many	CASNEQGPSYEQYF	TGTGCCAGCAACGAACAGGGCCCCTCCTACGAGCAGTACTTC
TRBJ2-3	TRBV2	TRBD1	once	CASSPGQRLQPDTDTQYF	TGTGCCAGTTCACCGGGACAGAGACTTCAACCAGACACAGATACGCAGTATTTT
TRBJ2-1	TRBV7-9	-	few	CASSLSVTLQVGEQFF	TGTGCCAGCAGCTTATCGGTGACTCTACAGGTCGGAGAGCAGTTCTTC
TRBJ1-1	TRBV30	-	-	CAWSPKRGGGLMNTEAFF	TGTGCCTGGAGCCCCAAGCGGGGTGGGGGGCTCATGAACACTGAAGCTTTCTTT
TRBJ2-2	TRBV7-3	TRBD1	-	CASSPLDRSLTGELFF	TGTGCCAGCAGCCCCCTGGACAGGTCCCTCACCGGGGAGCTGTTTTTT
TRBJ2-2	TRBV5-1	TRBD2	many	CASSLGLAGSNTGELFF	TGCGCCAGCAGCTTGGGACTAGCGGGATCGAACACCGGGGAGCTGTTTTTT
TRBJ2-3	TRBV11-2	TRBD2	-	CASSLSSGKWADTQYF	TGTGCCAGCAGCTTGTCTAGCGGGAAGTGGGCAGATACGCAGTATTTT
TRBJ2-3	TRBV12-3/TRBV12-4	-	-	CASSLGTDLTDTQYF	TGTGCCAGCAGCCTCGGGACCGATTTAACAGATACGCAGTATTTT
TRBJ2-4	TRBV2	-	-	CASSEILTGGRAKNIQYF	TGTGCCAGCAGTGAAATCCTGACAGGCGGTCGGGCCAAAAACATTCAGTACTTC
TRBJ2-7	TRBV5-1	-	-	CASSLSPGTVLSGVLYF	TGCGCCAGCAGCTTGTCGCCGGGGACAGTACTATCGGGAGTTCTATACTTC
TRBJ2-7	TRBV29-1	TRBD2	many	CSVVPRWLAGEGEQYF	TGCAGCGTTGTCCCCCGATGGCTAGCGGGAGAAGGCGAGCAGTACTTC
TRBJ2-6	TRBV19	TRBD1	-	CASTLSETGTHSGANVLTF	TGTGCCAGTACCCTATCAGAGACAGGGACCCACTCTGGGGCCAACGTCCTGACTTTC
TRBJ2-3	TRBV7-3	-	-	CASSRRLTDTQYF	TGTGCCAGCAGCCGGAGACTCACAGATACGCAGTATTTT
TRBJ2-1	TRBV3-1	TRBD2	-	CASSQASGYNEQFF	TGTGCCAGCAGCCAAGCTAGCGGGTACAATGAGCAGTTCTTC
TRBJ2-7	TRBV11-2	-	-	CASSLADRSYEQYF	TGTGCCAGCAGCTTAGCAGACAGATCCTACGAGCAGTACTTC
TRBJ2-7	TRBV11-2	TRBD1	-	CASSYDRVPYYEQYF	TGTGCCAGCAGCTACGACAGGGTTCCCTACTACGAGCAGTACTTC
TRBJ2-1	TRBV20-1	TRBD2	-	CSARGGSGSSYNEQFF	TGCAGTGCTAGAGGTGGGAGCGGGAGCTCCTACAATGAGCAGTTCTTC
TRBJ1-2	TRBV20-1	-	few	CSARDALRDSLKIYGYTF	TGCAGTGCTAGAGACGCACTTCGCGACAGCCTAAAAATCTATGGCTACACCTTC
TRBJ2-1	TRBV19	-	-	CASTWDFLGNEQFF	TGTGCCAGTACCTGGGACTTCCTGGGCAATGAGCAGTTCTTC
TRBJ2-3	TRBV2	TRBD2	-	CASKLAGGQDTQYF	TGTGCCAGCAAGCTAGCGGGGGGACAAGATACGCAGTATTTT
TRBJ2-5	TRBV11-1	-	-	CASSSHTILQETQYF	TGTGCCAGCAGCTCCCACACTATTCTCCAAGAGACCCAGTACTTC
TRBJ2-7	TRBV29-1	TRBD1	-	CSAERDRGYEQYF	TGCAGCGCCGAGAGGGACAGGGGTTACGAGCAGTACTTC
TRBJ1-1	TRBV18	TRBD1	-	CASSPDRVLNTEAFF	TGTGCCAGCTCACCTGACAGGGTATTGAACACTGAAGCTTTCTTT
TRBJ2-5	TRBV10-3	-	few	CAISEFSLGEETQYF	TGTGCCATCAGTGAGTTTAGTTTAGGGGAAGAGACCCAGTACTTC
TRBJ2-1	TRBV29-1	-	many	CSANPGIYNEQFF	TGCAGCGCTAACCCAGGGATCTACAATGAGCAGTTCTTC
TRBJ2-3	TRBV5-1	-	few	CASRRLDTQYF	TGCGCCAGCAGGAGGCTAGATACGCAGTATTTT
TRBJ2-7	TRBV25-1	TRBD2	-	CASSVAGEADEQYF	TGTGCCAGCAGCGTAGCGGGAGAGGCTGACGAGCAGTACTTC
TRBJ2-1	TRBV12-3/TRBV12-4	TRBD2	-	CASSLALGLAGEEAYNEQFF	TGTGCCAGCAGTTTAGCGCTCGGACTAGCGGGAGAGGAGGCCTACAATGAGCAGTTCTTC
TRBJ2-7	TRBV18	TRBD1	-	CASSPLDRDLYEQYF	TGTGCCAGCTCACCCCTAGACAGGGACCTTTACGAGCAGTACTTC
TRBJ2-1	TRBV7-2	TRBD1	many	CASSAKDRRTDEQFF	TGTGCCAGCAGCGCCAAGGACAGGCGAACGGATGAGCAGTTCTTC
TRBJ1-2	TRBV6-5	-	few	CASSYDPKLGTAYGYTF	TGTGCCAGCAGTTACGACCCCAAGTTAGGGACGGCCTATGGCTACACCTTC
TRBJ2-7	TRBV7-8	-	-	CASSWDPAEPYEQYF	TGTGCCAGCAGCTGGGATCCCGCGGAACCCTACGAGCAGTACTTC
TRBJ2-5	TRBV10-3	-	few	CAISESKGTQYF	TGTGCCATCAGTGAGTCGAAGGGGACCCAGTACTTC
TRBJ2-2	TRBV7-7	-	few	CASSGRLAYNTGELFF	TGTGCCAGCAGCGGACGGCTGGCCTACAACACCGGGGAGCTGTTTTTT
TRBJ2-1	TRBV20-1	TRBD2	few	CSARDPLAGVYEQFF	TGCAGTGCTAGAGATCCACTAGCGGGAGTCTATGAGCAGTTCTTC